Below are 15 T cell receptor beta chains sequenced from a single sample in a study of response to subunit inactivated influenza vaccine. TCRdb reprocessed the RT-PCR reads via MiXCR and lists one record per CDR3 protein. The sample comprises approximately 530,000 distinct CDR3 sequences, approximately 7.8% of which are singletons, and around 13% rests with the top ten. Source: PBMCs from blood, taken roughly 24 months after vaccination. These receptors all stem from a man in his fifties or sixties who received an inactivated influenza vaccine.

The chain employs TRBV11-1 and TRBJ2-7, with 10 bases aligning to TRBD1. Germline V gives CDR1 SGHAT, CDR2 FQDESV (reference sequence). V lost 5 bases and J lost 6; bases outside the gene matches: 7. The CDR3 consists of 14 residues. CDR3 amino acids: CASSDRGQGSEQYF. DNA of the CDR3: TGTGCCAGCAGCGATAGGGGACAGGGGAGCGAGCAGTACTTC.

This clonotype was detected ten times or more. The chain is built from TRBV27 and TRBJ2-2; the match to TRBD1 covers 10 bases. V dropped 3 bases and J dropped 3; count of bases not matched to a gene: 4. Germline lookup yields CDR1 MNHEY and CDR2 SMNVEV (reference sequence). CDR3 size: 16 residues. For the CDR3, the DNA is TGTGCCAGCAGTTTGTTTGACAGGGGGCACACCGGGGAGCTGTTTTTT. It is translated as CASSLFDRGHTGELFF.

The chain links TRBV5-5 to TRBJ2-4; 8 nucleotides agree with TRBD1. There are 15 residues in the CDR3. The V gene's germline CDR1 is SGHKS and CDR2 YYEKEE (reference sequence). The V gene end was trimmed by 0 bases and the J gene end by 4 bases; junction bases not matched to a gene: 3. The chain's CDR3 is CASSLVDRGKNIQYF. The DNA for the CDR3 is TGTGCCAGCAGCTTGGTAGACAGGGGAAAAAACATTCAGTACTTC. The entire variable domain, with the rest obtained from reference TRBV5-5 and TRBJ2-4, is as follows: DAGVTQSPTHLIKTRGQQVTLRCSPISGHKSVSWYQQVLGQGPQFIFQYYEKEERGRGNFPDRFSARQFPNYSSELNVNALLLGDSALYLCASSLVDRGKNIQYFGAGTRLSVL.

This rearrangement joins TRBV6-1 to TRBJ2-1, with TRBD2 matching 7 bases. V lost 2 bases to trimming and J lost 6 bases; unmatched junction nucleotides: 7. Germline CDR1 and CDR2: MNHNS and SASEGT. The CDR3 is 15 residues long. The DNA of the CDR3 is TGTGCCAGCAGTGAACTGGGACTAAAGGGCAATGAGCAGTTCTTC. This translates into CASSELGLKGNEQFF.

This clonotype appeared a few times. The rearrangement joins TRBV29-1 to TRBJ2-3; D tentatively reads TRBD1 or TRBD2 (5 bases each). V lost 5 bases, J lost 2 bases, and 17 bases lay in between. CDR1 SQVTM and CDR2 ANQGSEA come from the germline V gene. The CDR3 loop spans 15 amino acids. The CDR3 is CSVLPLEGYTDTQYF. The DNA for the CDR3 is TGCAGCGTTCTACCACTCGAGGGGTACACAGATACGCAGTATTTT.

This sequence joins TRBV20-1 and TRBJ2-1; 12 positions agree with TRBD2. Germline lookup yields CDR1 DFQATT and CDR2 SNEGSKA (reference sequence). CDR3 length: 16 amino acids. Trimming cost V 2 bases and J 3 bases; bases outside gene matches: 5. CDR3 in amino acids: CSARSTGLAGYNEQFF. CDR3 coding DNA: TGCAGTGCTAGATCAACGGGACTAGCGGGCTACAATGAGCAGTTCTTC.

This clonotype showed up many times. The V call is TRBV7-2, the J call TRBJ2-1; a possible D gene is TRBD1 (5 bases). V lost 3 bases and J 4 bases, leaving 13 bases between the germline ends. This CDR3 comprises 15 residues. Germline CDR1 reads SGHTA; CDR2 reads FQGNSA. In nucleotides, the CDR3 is TGTGCCAGCAGCTTGTCTCCACAGGCTTACAATGAGCAGTTCTTC. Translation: CASSLSPQAYNEQFF.

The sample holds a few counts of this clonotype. The chain's CDR3 is CASSPLAGTGDNQPQHF. The DNA for the CDR3 is TGTGCCAGCAGCCCGCTCGCCGGGACAGGGGACAATCAGCCCCAGCATTTT. V and J are TRBV27 and TRBJ1-5, with TRBD1 matching over 10 bases. Trimming took 6 bases from V and 3 from J; bases not matched to a gene: 11. CDR1 is MNHEY, CDR2 SMNVEV, per germline (reference sequence). The CDR3 extends over 17 amino acids.

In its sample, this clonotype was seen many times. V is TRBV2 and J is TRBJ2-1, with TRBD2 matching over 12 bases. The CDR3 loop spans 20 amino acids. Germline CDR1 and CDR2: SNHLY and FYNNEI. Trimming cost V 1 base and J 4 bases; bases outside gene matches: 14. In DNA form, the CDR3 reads TGTGCCAGCAGTGAAGGGGGTTCTAGCGGGGGGGCCCCTCTTTACAATGAGCAGTTCTTC. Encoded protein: CASSEGGSSGGAPLYNEQFF.

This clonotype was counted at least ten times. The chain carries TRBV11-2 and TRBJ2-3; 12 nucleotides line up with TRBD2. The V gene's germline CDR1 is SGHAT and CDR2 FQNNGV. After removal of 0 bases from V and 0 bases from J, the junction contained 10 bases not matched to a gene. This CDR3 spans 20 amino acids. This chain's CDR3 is CASSLDPGLAGGRSTDTQYF. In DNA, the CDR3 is TGTGCCAGCAGCTTAGACCCCGGGCTAGCGGGGGGGCGTAGCACAGATACGCAGTATTTT.

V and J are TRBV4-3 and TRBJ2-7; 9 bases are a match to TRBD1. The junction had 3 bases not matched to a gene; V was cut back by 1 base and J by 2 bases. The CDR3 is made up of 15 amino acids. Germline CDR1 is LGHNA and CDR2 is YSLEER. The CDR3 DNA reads TGCGCCAGCAGCCAAGGGACAGGGGTAACCTACGAGCAGTACTTC. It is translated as CASSQGTGVTYEQYF.

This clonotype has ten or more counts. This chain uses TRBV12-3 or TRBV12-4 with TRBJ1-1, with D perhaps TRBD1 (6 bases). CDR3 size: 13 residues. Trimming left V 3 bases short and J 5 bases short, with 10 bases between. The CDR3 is CASSFRRGTEAFF. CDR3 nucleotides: TGTGCCAGCAGTTTTCGGAGGGGGACTGAAGCTTTCTTT.

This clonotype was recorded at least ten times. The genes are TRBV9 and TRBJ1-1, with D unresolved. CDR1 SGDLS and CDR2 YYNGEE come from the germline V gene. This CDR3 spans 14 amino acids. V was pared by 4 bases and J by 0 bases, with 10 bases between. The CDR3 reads CASSPTGMNTEAFF. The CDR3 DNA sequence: TGTGCCAGCAGCCCCACCGGGATGAACACTGAAGCTTTCTTT.

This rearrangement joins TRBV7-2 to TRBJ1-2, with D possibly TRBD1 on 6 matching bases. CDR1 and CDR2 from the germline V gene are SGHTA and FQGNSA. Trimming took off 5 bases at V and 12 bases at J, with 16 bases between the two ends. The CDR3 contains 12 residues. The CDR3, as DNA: TGTGCCAGCAGCCCCACGACAGGTCCGAACACCTTC. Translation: CASSPTTGPNTF. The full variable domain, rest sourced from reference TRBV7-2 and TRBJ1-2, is GAGVSQSPSNKVTEKGKDVELRCDPISGHTALYWYRQSLGQGLEFLIYFQGNSAPDKSGLPSDRFSAERTGGSVSTLTIQRTQQEDSAVYLCASSPTTGPNTFGSGTRLTVV.

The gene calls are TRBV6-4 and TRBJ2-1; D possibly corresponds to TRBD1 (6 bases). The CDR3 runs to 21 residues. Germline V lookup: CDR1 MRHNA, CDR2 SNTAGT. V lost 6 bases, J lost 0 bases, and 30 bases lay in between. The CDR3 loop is CASRTVQGLSTSSSSYNEQFF. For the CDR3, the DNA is TGTGCCAGCAGGACCGTTCAGGGGCTTAGTACCTCCTCGAGCTCCTACAATGAGCAGTTCTTC.